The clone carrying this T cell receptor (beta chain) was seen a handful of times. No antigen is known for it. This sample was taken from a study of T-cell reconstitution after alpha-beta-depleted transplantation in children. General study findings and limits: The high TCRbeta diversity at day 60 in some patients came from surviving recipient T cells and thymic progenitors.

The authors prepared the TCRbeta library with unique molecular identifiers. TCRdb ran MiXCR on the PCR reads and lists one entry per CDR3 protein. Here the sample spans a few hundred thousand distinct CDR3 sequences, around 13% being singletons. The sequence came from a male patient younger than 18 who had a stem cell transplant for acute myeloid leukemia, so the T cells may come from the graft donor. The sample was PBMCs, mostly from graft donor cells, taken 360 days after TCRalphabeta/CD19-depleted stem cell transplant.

The CDR3 nucleotides read TGCAGTGCTAAGGGGTGGACTAGCGGGAACACCGGGGAGCTGTTTTTT. This sequence encodes CSAKGWTSGNTGELFF. The chain has TRBV20-1 and TRBJ2-2; 10 bases map to TRBD2. The J segment lost 1 base and the V segment lost 4 bases, leaving 6 bases of the junction unmatched. Germline loops: CDR1 DFQATT, CDR2 SNEGSKA (reference sequence). The CDR3 is 16 residues long.